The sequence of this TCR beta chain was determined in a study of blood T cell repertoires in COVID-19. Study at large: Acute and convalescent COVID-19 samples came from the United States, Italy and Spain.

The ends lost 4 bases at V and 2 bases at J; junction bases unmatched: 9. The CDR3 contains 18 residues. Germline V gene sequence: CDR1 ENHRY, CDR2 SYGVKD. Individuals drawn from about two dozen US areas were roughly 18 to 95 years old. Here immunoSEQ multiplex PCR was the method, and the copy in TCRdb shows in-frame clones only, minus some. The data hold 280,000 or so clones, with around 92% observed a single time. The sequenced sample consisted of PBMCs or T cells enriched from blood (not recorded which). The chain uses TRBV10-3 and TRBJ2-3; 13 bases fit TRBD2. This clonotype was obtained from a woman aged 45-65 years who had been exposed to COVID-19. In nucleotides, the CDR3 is TGTGCCATCAGTGGGAGTGGGGGACTAGCGGGGCACACAGATACGCAGTATTTT. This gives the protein CAISGSGGLAGHTDTQYF.